This T cell receptor beta chain was profiled in a study of T cells in narcolepsy. The study, taken as a whole, reports: No autoreactive T cell clone sequences appeared in some memory CD4+ repertoires. HCRT-specific and TRIB2-specific autoreactive clonotypes appeared among same-patient CSF and blood CD4+ clonotypes.

Sequencing used immunoSEQ multiplex PCR; TCRdb keeps in-frame clones, though not all of them. The table lists about 33,000 clones, less than 85% of them singletons. This CDR3 is 16 amino acids long. Trimming cost V 2 bases and J 1 base, with 14 bases left between them. In germline, CDR1 is SGHDT, CDR2 YYEEEE. As regards this clone: Its antigen remains unknown.

The sequence came from a human donor with narcolepsy. Sample: CD45RA- memory CD4+ T cells from PBMCs. This chain links TRBV5-6 with TRBJ2-3; TRBD2 might be the D (6 bases). CDR3 residues: CASSLTGGRGTDTQYF. CDR3 bases: TGTGCCAGCAGCTTAACCGGGGGAAGGGGCACAGATACGCAGTATTTT.